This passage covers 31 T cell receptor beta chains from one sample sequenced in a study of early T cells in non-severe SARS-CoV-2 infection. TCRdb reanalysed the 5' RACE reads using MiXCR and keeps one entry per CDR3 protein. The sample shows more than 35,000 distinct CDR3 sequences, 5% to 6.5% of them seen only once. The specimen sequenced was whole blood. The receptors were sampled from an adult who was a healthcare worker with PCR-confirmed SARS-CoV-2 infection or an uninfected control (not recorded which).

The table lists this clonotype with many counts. The CDR3 bases are TGTGCCAGCAGCTCCGGCCTCGCGGGGGCAAACTACGAGCAGTACTTC. Protein sequence: CASSSGLAGANYEQYF. V is TRBV5-4 and J is TRBJ2-7; tentative D call: TRBD2 (7 bases). The germline V and J ends were trimmed by 3 bases and 3 bases, with 19 bases remaining between them. Germline CDR1 is SGHNT and CDR2 is YYREEE (reference sequence). CDR3 length equals 16 residues. The whole variable domain, filled in from reference TRBV5-4 and TRBJ2-7, reads ETGVTQSPTHLIKTRGQQVTLRCSSQSGHNTVSWYQQALGQGPQFIFQYYREEENGRGNFPPRFSGLQFPNYSSELNVNALELDDSALYLCASSSGLAGANYEQYFGPGTRLTVT.

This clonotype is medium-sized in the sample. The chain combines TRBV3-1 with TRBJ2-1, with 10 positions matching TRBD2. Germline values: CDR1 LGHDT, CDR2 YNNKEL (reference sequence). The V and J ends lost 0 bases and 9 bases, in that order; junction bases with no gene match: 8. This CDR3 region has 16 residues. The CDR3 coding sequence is TGTGCCAGCAGCCAAGAACAGCGGGAGGGCCTTGGTGAGCAGTTCTTC. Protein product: CASSQEQREGLGEQFF.

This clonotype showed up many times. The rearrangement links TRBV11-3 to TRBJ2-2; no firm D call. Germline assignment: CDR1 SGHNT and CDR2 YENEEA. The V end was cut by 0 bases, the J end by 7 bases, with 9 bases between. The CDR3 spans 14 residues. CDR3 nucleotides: TGTGCCAGCAGCTTAGAAGGGCCCGGCGGGGAGCTGTTTTTT. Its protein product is CASSLEGPGGELFF.

CDR3 region: CASSSSGPPYEQYF. CDR3 DNA sequence: TGCGCCAGCAGTTCTAGCGGACCCCCCTACGAGCAGTACTTC. This chain links TRBV5-1 with TRBJ2-7; 7 positions agree with TRBD2. V lost 5 bases to trimming and J lost 2 bases; unmatched junction nucleotides: 7. CDR1 is SGHRS, CDR2 YFSETQ, per germline. This CDR3 has 14 residues. Looking up the rest from reference TRBV5-1 and TRBJ2-7 gives the full variable domain: KAGVTQTPRYLIKTRGQQVTLSCSPISGHRSVSWYQQTPGQGLQFLFEYFSETQRNKGNFPGRFSGRQFSNSRSEMNVSTLELGDSALYLCASSSSGPPYEQYFGPGTRLTVT.

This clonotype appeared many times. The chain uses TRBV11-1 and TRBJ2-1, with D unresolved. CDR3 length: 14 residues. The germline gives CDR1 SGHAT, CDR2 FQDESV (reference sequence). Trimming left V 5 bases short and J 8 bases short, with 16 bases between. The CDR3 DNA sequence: TGTGCCAGCAGCCACCGGAACCATTGGGATGAGCAGTTCTTC. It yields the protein CASSHRNHWDEQFF. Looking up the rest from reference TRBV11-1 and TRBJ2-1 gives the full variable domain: EAEVAQSPRYKITEKSQAVAFWCDPISGHATLYWYRQILGQGPELLVQFQDESVVDDSQLPKDRFSAERLKGVDSTLKIQPAELGDSAMYLCASSHRNHWDEQFFGPGTRLTVL.

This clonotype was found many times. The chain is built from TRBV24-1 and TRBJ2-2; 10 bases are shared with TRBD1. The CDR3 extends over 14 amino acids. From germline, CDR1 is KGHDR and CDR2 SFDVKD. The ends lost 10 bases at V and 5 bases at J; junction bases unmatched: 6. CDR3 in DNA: TGTGCCACTAGGACAGGGGGAGAGACCGGGGAGCTGTTTTTT. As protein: CATRTGGETGELFF.

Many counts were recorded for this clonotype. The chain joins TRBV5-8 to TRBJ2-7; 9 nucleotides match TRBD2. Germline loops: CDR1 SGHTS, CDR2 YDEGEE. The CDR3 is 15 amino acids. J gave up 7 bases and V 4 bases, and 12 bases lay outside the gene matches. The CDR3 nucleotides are TGTGCCAGCAGCCGACTAGCGGACTCTACGGTGGAGCAGTACTTC. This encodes CASSRLADSTVEQYF.

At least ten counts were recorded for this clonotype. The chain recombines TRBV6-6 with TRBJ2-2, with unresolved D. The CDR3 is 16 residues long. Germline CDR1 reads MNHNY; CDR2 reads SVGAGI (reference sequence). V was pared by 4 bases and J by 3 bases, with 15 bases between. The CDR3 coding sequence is TGTGCCAGCAGTTTACTCACCGGCCCGGACACCGGGGAGCTGTTTTTT. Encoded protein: CASSLLTGPDTGELFF.

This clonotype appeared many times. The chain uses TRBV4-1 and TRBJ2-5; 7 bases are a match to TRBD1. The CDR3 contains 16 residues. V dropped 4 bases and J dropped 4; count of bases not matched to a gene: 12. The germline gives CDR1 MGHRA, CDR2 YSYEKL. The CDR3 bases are TGCGCCAGCAGCCTGATCGGACAGGAGTTGGCAGAGACCCAGTACTTC. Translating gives CASSLIGQELAETQYF.

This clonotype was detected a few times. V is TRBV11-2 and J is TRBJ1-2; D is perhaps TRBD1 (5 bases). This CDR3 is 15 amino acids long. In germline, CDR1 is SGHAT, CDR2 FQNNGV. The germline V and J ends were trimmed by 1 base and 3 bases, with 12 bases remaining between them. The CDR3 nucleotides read TGTGCCAGCAGCTTAGCTCACGGGGCGGACTATGGCTACACCTTC. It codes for CASSLAHGADYGYTF.

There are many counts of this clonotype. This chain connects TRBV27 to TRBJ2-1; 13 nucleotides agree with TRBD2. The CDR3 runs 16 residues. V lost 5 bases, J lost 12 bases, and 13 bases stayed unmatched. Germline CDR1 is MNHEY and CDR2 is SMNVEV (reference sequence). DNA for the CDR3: TGTGCCAGCAGTACGAAACTAGCGGGAGGGCGAGAAGGGCAGTTCTTC. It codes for CASSTKLAGGREGQFF.

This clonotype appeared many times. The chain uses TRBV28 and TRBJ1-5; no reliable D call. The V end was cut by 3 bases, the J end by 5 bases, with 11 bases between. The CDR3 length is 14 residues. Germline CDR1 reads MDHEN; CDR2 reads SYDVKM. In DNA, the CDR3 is TGTGCCAGCAGTTTTGAGAGGGAGGATCAGCCCCAGCATTTT. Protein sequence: CASSFEREDQPQHF.

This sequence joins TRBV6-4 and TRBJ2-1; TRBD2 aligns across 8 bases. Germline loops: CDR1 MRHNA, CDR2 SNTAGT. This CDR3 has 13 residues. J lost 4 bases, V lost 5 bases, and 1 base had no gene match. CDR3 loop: CASSRGGYNEQFF. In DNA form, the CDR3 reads TGTGCCAGCAGTCGGGGGGGGTACAATGAGCAGTTCTTC.

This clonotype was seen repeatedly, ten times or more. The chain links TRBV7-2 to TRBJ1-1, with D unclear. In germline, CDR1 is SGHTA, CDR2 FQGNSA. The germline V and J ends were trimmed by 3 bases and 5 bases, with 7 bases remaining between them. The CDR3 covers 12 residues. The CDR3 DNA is TGTGCCAGCAGCTTCGAAGGTACTGAAGCTTTCTTT. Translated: CASSFEGTEAFF.

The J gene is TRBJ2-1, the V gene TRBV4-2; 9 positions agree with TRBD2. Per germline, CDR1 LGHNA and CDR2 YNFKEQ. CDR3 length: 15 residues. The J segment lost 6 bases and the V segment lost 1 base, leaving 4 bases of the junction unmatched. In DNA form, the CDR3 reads TGTGCCAGCAGCCAAGCTCTAGCGGGACTCAATGAGCAGTTCTTC. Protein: CASSQALAGLNEQFF.

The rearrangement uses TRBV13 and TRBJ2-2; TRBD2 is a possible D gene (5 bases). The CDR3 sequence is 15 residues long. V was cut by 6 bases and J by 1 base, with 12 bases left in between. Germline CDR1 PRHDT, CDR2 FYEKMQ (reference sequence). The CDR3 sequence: CASRGSGENTGELFF. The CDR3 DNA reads TGTGCCAGCAGAGGAAGCGGTGAGAACACCGGGGAGCTGTTTTTT.

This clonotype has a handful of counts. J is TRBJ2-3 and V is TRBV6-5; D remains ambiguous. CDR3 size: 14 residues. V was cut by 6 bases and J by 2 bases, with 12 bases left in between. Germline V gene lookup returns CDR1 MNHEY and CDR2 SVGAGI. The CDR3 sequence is CASRPLANTDTQYF. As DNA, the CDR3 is TGTGCCAGCAGGCCACTCGCCAACACAGATACGCAGTATTTT.

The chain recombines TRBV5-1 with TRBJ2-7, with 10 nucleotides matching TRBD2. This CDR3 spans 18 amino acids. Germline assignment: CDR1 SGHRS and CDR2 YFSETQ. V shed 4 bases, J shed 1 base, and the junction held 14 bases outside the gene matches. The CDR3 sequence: CASSQLTGLAGVSYEQYF. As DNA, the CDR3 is TGCGCCAGCAGCCAACTGACGGGGCTAGCGGGAGTATCCTACGAGCAGTACTTC.

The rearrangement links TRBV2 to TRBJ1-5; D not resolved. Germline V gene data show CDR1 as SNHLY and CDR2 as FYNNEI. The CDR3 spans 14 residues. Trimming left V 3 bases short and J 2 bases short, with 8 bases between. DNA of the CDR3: TGTGCCAGCAGTGAGGGGTTGGGCAATCAGCCCCAGCATTTT. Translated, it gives CASSEGLGNQPQHF.

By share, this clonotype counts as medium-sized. CDR3 sequence reads: CASSQPGRGDTQYF. DNA of the CDR3: TGTGCCAGCAGCCAACCAGGCCGGGGAGATACGCAGTATTTT. The chain joins TRBV4-2 to TRBJ2-3, with a weak D call TRBD2 (5 bases). Per the germline V gene, CDR1 is LGHNA and CDR2 is YNFKEQ. CDR3 length: 14 amino acids. V was shortened by 2 bases and J by 5 bases, with 11 bases between the two germline ends.

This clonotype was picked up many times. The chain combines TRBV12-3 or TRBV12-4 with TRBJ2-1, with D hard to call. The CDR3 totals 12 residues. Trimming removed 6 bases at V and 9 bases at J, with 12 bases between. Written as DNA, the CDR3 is TGTGCCAGCAGCCTAGTCATCTTTGAGCAGTTCTTC. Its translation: CASSLVIFEQFF.

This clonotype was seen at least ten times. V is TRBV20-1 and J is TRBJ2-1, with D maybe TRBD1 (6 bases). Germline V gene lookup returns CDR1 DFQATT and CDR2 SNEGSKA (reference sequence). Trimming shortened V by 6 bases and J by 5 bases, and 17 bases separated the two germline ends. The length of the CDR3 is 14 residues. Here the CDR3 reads CSAGPGALDNEQFF. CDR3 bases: TGCAGTGCGGGCCCAGGGGCTTTGGACAATGAGCAGTTCTTC.

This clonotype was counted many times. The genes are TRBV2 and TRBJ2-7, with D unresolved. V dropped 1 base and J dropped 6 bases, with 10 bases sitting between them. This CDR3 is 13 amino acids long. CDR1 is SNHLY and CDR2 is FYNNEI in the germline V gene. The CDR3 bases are TGTGCCAGCAGTGAAGAGGGCCCTGGCGAGCAGTACTTC. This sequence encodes CASSEEGPGEQYF.

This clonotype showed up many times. The CDR3 loop reads CASGRDSFTDTQYF. Written as DNA, the CDR3 is TGTGCCAGCGGACGGGACAGCTTCACAGATACGCAGTATTTT. The rearrangement joins TRBV12-3 or TRBV12-4 to TRBJ2-3, with 7 positions matching TRBD1. The CDR3 spans 14 residues. The junction had 7 bases not matched to a gene; V was cut back by 8 bases and J by 2 bases.

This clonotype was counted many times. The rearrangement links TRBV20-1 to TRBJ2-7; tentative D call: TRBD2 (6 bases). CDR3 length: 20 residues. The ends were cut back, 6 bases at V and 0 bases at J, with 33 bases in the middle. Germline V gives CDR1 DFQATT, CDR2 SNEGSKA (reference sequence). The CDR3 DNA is TGCAGTGCCACCTACGGGTGGGATTGGGAGGTCGCGGGATTCTCCTACGAGCAGTACTTC. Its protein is CSATYGWDWEVAGFSYEQYF.

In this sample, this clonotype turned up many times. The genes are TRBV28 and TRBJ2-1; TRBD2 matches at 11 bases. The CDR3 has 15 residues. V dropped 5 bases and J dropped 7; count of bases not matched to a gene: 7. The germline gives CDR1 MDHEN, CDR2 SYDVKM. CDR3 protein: CASSVLAGGGNEQFF. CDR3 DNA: TGTGCCAGCAGTGTTCTAGCGGGAGGAGGGAATGAGCAGTTCTTC.

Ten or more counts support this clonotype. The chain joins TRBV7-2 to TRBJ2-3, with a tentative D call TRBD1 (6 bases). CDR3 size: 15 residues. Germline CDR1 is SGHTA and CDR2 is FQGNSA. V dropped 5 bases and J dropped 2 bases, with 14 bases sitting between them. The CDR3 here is CASSQATGITDTQYF. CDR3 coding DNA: TGTGCCAGCAGCCAAGCTACAGGGATCACAGATACGCAGTATTTT.

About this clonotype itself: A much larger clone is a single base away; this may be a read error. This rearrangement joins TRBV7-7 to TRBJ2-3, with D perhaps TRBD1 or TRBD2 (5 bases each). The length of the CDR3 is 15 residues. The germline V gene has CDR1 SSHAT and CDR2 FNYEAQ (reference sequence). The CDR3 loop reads CASSRTGTSGGTQYF. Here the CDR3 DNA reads TGTGCTAGCAGCCGAACCGGGACCAGTGGAGGTACGCAGTATTTT.

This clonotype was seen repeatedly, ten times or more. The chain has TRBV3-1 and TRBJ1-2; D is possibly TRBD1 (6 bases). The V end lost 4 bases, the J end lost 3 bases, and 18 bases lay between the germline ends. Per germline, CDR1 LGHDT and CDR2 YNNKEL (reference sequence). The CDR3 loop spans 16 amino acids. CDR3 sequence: CASSPEGGGLDYGYTF. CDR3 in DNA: TGTGCCAGCAGCCCTGAGGGCGGGGGGCTCGACTATGGCTACACCTTC.

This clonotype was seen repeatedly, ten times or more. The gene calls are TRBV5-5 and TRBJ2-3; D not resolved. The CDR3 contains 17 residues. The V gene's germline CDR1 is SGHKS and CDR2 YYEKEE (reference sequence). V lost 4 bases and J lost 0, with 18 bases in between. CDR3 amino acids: CASSPTRGLRSTDTQYF. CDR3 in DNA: TGTGCCAGCAGCCCGACCAGAGGATTAAGAAGCACAGATACGCAGTATTTT.

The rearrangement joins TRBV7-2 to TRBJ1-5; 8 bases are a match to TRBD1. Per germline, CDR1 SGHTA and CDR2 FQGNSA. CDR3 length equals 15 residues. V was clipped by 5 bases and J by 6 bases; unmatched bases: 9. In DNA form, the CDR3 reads TGTGCCAGCAGCCCACAGGGGGTCGTGAGTCAGCCCCAGCATTTT. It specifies CASSPQGVVSQPQHF.